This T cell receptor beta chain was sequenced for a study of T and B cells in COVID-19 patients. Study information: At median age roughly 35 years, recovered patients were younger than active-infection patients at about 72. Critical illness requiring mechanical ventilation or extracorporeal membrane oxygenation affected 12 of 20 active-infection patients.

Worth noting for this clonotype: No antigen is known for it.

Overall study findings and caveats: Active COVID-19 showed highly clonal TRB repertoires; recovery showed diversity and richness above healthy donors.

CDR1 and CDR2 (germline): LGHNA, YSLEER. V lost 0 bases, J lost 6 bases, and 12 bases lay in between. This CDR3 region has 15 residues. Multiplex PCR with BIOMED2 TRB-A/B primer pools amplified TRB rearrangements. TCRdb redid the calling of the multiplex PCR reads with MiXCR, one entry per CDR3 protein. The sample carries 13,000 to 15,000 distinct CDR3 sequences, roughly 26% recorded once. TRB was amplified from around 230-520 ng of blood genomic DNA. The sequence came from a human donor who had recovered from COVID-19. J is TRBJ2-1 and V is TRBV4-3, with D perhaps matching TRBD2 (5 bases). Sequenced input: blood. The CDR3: CASSQDVGDGNEQFF. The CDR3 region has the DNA TGCGCCAGCAGCCAAGATGTCGGGGATGGCAATGAGCAGTTCTTC.